Below are 27 T cell receptor beta chains sequenced from a single sample in a study of blood T cells in healthy people across ages. The authors ran a second PCR of 7 to 11 cycles using a sample-barcoded 5' primer and a J-beta primer mix. A single record per CDR3 protein comes from TCRdb applying MiXCR to the 5' RACE reads. The data hold around 1.5 million distinct CDR3 sequences, with 55% to 75% observed a single time. Material for sequencing was blood. Source of these receptors: a man aged 18 to 29 in good health.

V usage is TRBV11-3 and J usage is TRBJ2-1; a possible D gene is TRBD1 (6 bases). V was shortened by 5 bases and J by 13 bases, with 12 bases between the two germline ends. The CDR3 runs 11 residues. The germline V gene has CDR1 SGHNT and CDR2 YENEEA. The CDR3 spells CASSRGQSQFF. The CDR3, as DNA: TGTGCCAGCAGCCGCGGACAGTCCCAGTTCTTC.

At least ten counts were recorded for this clonotype. The rearrangement links TRBV10-3 to TRBJ1-6; D is uncertain. From germline, CDR1 is ENHRY and CDR2 SYGVKD. With 4 bases removed from V and 10 bases from J, the gap between germline ends came to 14 bases. The CDR3 consists of 14 residues. The CDR3 sequence is CAISVDPKSSPLHF. CDR3 coding DNA: TGTGCCATCAGTGTGGACCCAAAGAGCTCACCCCTCCACTTT.

The chain joins TRBV15 to TRBJ2-2; D is undetermined. Trimming shortened V by 2 bases and J by 5 bases, and 3 bases separated the two germline ends. The CDR3 is 12 amino acids. The germline gives CDR1 LNHNV, CDR2 YYDKDF (reference sequence). The CDR3 spells CATSRQTGELFF. The CDR3 nucleotides read TGTGCCACCAGCAGACAGACCGGGGAGCTGTTTTTT.

The chain combines TRBV4-2 with TRBJ1-2; D unresolved. CDR3 size: 16 residues. Germline loops: CDR1 LGHNA, CDR2 YNFKEQ. V shed 0 bases and J shed 2 bases, with 13 bases lying between them. The CDR3 DNA follows: TGTGCCAGCAGCCAAGATCTCGAAGGGCAGAACTATGGCTACACCTTC. Its protein is CASSQDLEGQNYGYTF.

This clonotype was picked up a small number of times. The chain couples TRBV12-3 or TRBV12-4 to TRBJ2-5; 9 bases match TRBD1. The J call may be incorrect, as the DNA end agrees better with TRBJ2-7. This CDR3 region has 15 residues. DNA for the CDR3: TGTGCCAGCAGTTCCTCGGGACAGGGACCCTCCGAGCAGTACTTC. It is translated as CASSSSGQGPSEQYF.

This clonotype occurred a few times. Written as DNA, the CDR3 is TGTGCCAGCAGTTTATCGGGACAAAAGGGACTATACGGCTACACCTTC. Translation gives CASSLSGQKGLYGYTF. The chain is built from TRBV27 and TRBJ1-2, with D maybe TRBD1 (6 bases). Trimming removed 0 bases from V and 8 bases from J, with 19 bases in between. Germline-derived CDR1 and CDR2 are MNHEY and SMNVEV (reference sequence). This CDR3 region has 16 residues.

The V call is TRBV7-9, the J call TRBJ2-7; D call uncertain. This CDR3 has 11 amino acids. Trimming stripped 6 bases from V and 6 bases from J, with 9 bases between. Germline CDR1 reads SEHNR; CDR2 reads FQNEAQ (reference sequence). The CDR3 DNA follows: TGTGCCAGCAGTCAGAGTACCGAGCAGTACTTC. This sequence encodes CASSQSTEQYF.

This clonotype was seen a handful of times. This sequence joins TRBV2 and TRBJ2-7, with a weak D call TRBD1 (5 bases). V was trimmed by 8 bases and J by 2 bases, leaving 10 bases between them. The CDR3 is made up of 12 amino acids. In germline, CDR1 is SNHLY, CDR2 FYNNEI. CDR3 bases: TGTGCCAGCCAGGGCAGCCCCTACGAGCAGTACTTC. Its protein is CASQGSPYEQYF.

This chain connects TRBV4-1 to TRBJ2-2; D remains unclear. V lost 0 bases, J lost 4 bases, and 15 bases lay in between. The length of the CDR3 is 17 residues. The germline CDR1 and CDR2 sequences are MGHRA and YSYEKL. This CDR3 is CASSQDTGRPGTGELFF. The CDR3 coding sequence is TGCGCCAGCAGCCAAGATACCGGCAGGCCGGGCACCGGGGAGCTGTTTTTT.

In nucleotides, the CDR3 is TGTGCCAGCAGTGATCCGGTGACGGAGAGCTATGGCTACACCTTC. This translates into CASSDPVTESYGYTF. The chain employs TRBV25-1 and TRBJ1-2, with no clear D. Germline CDR1 and CDR2: MGHDK and SYGVNS. The germline V and J ends were trimmed by 3 bases and 4 bases, with 15 bases remaining between them. The CDR3 has 15 residues.

This rearrangement joins TRBV7-9 to TRBJ2-3; possibly TRBD1 or TRBD2 for D (6 bases each). The germline V gene has CDR1 SEHNR and CDR2 FQNEAQ (reference sequence). The CDR3 has 15 amino acids. Trimming shortened V by 2 bases and J by 6 bases, and 15 bases separated the two germline ends. Here the CDR3 reads CASSLSGALRDTQYF. The CDR3 DNA follows: TGTGCCAGCAGCTTATCGGGGGCGCTGAGGGATACGCAGTATTTT.

In its sample, this clonotype was seen a few times. The chain employs TRBV29-1 and TRBJ2-3; possible D gene TRBD2, 5 bases. The CDR3 is 14 amino acids. Germline V CDR1 and CDR2: SQVTM, ANQGSEA. Trimming left V 4 bases short and J 6 bases short, with 17 bases between. As DNA, the CDR3 is TGCAGCGTTGGGAGGCGGTCTCTGATGGATACGCAGTATTTT. It is translated as CSVGRRSLMDTQYF.

J is TRBJ2-7 and V is TRBV15; a possible D gene is TRBD1 (5 bases). The CDR3 covers 14 residues. The germline gives CDR1 LNHNV, CDR2 YYDKDF (reference sequence). Trimming removed 4 bases from V and 0 bases from J, with 10 bases in between. The CDR3 DNA follows: TGTGCCACCAGCATAGTCGACAGCTCCTACGAGCAGTACTTC. Amino acids: CATSIVDSSYEQYF. The complete variable domain, with remaining parts taken from reference TRBV15 and TRBJ2-7, reads DAMVIQNPRYQVTQFGKPVTLSCSQTLNHNVMYWYQQKSSQAPKLLFHYYDKDFNNEADTPDNFQSRRPNTSFCFLDIRSPGLGDTAMYLCATSIVDSSYEQYFGPGTRLTVT.

The rearrangement uses TRBV20-1 and TRBJ1-2; 7 bases agree with TRBD1. This CDR3 spans 17 amino acids. CDR1 and CDR2 from the germline V gene are DFQATT and SNEGSKA (reference sequence). V dropped 0 bases and J dropped 8; count of bases not matched to a gene: 18. CDR3 amino acids: CSARDPSQTGKFKGYTF. CDR3 nucleotides: TGCAGTGCTAGAGATCCAAGCCAGACAGGGAAATTTAAGGGCTACACCTTC.

The chain joins TRBV7-9 to TRBJ1-2; the D gene is possibly TRBD1 (5 bases). CDR1 is SEHNR, CDR2 FQNEAQ, per germline (reference sequence). The CDR3 length is 16 residues. Trimming removed 5 bases at V and 0 bases at J, with 16 bases between. This CDR3 is CASSPTQGPPNYGYTF. The CDR3 nucleotides are TGTGCCAGCAGCCCAACGCAGGGACCCCCTAACTATGGCTACACCTTC.

The chain uses TRBV7-9 and TRBJ1-1; D is uncertain. This CDR3 has 14 residues. Germline V lookup: CDR1 SEHNR, CDR2 FQNEAQ (reference sequence). The V gene lost 1 base and the J gene lost 5 bases, with 11 bases spanning the gap. The CDR3 nucleotides are TGTGCCAGCAGCTTAGATGGGATGGAGACTGAAGCTTTCTTT. Translating gives CASSLDGMETEAFF.

The chain's CDR3 is CASILLVPQGARQETQYF. In nucleotides, the CDR3 is TGTGCCAGCATCCTTTTGGTCCCACAGGGGGCGCGACAAGAGACCCAGTACTTC. The chain combines TRBV12-1 with TRBJ2-5; the D call of TRBD1 is as the table states it, not checked on the DNA. TRBV12-1 is labeled a pseudogene. The CDR3 sequence is 18 residues long.

This sequence joins TRBV21-1 and TRBJ2-3; the table names TRBD1, a call not compared with the DNA. TRBV21-1 is a pseudogene segment. There are 16 residues in the CDR3. The CDR3 is CASSYHRDRFRDTQYF. Here the CDR3 DNA reads TGTGCCAGCAGCTATCACCGGGACAGATTCAGAGATACGCAGTATTTT.

J is TRBJ2-3 and V is TRBV11-2; 9 nucleotides line up with TRBD2. Germline V gives CDR1 SGHAT, CDR2 FQNNGV. V shed 2 bases and J 3 bases; nucleotides not matched to a gene: 9. The CDR3 extends over 17 amino acids. The CDR3 sequence: CASSLWAGGPPTDTQYF. The CDR3 bases are TGTGCCAGCAGCTTATGGGCGGGAGGGCCACCAACAGATACGCAGTATTTT.

The rearrangement links TRBV12-3 or TRBV12-4 to TRBJ1-6; 9 nucleotides match TRBD1. The trim removed 5 bases at V and 8 bases at J, leaving 4 bases unmatched. CDR3 length equals 14 residues. The CDR3 region is CASSLGQGDSPLHF. The DNA of the CDR3 is TGTGCCAGCAGTCTGGGACAGGGTGATTCACCCCTCCACTTT.

J is TRBJ2-1 and V is TRBV6-1; possibly TRBD2 for D (6 bases). The CDR3 sequence is 14 residues long. Germline V lookup: CDR1 MNHNS, CDR2 SASEGT. Trimming took 7 bases from V and 2 from J, leaving 12 bases between them. CDR3 in DNA: TGTGCCAGCATTCAGGGAGGCCCCTACAATGAGCAGTTCTTC. Encoded protein: CASIQGGPYNEQFF.

CDR3 amino acids: CAIIGPGEQYF. The CDR3 DNA sequence: TGTGCCATCATAGGACCGGGCGAGCAGTACTTC. The chain joins TRBV10-3 to TRBJ2-7; no firm D call. Germline CDR1 reads ENHRY; CDR2 reads SYGVKD. Trimming removed 7 bases from V and 6 bases from J, with 10 bases in between. The CDR3 contains 11 residues.

The chain links TRBV21-1 to TRBJ1-5; the tabulated D call, TRBD1, remains unverified against the DNA. TRBV21-1 is a recognized pseudogene. CDR3 length equals 17 residues. CDR3 coding DNA: TGTGCCAGCAGCAAACCCCCAGGGGGCTATAGCAATCAGCCCCAGCATTTT. Its protein is CASSKPPGGYSNQPQHF.

The chain has TRBV10-3 and TRBJ1-2; 8 bases are a match to TRBD1. Germline CDR1 ENHRY, CDR2 SYGVKD. The V and J ends lost 2 bases and 8 bases, in that order; junction bases with no gene match: 7. The CDR3 has 14 residues. CDR3 DNA sequence: TGTGCCATCAGTGAGGTCAGGGGGCGAGAAGGCTACACCTTC. Translation: CAISEVRGREGYTF.

The genes are TRBV12-3 or TRBV12-4 and TRBJ2-5; 8 positions agree with TRBD2. Trimming removed 6 bases from V and 4 bases from J; junction bases left unmatched: 10. The CDR3 contains 15 residues. CDR3 in amino acids: CASRLGLALRETQYF. The CDR3 DNA reads TGTGCCAGCAGACTTGGACTAGCACTTCGAGAGACCCAGTACTTC.

The chain has TRBV5-1 and TRBJ1-1; D unresolved. The CDR3 sequence is 15 residues long. Germline CDR1 reads SGHRS; CDR2 reads YFSETQ. V was pared by 3 bases and J by 4 bases, with 16 bases between. The CDR3 DNA reads as TGCGCCAGCAGCTCGGGTGGTAGTGGTACCACTGAAGCTTTCTTT. Translation gives CASSSGGSGTTEAFF.

V gene TRBV28 combines with J gene TRBJ2-7; D perhaps matches TRBD2 (6 bases). The CDR3 contains 14 residues. The V gene's germline CDR1 is MDHEN and CDR2 SYDVKM. Trimming took 7 bases from V and 2 from J, leaving 15 bases between them. As DNA, the CDR3 is TGTGCCAGCATCTTAGGGACTTCTCCCTACGAGCAGTACTTC. Translating gives CASILGTSPYEQYF.